This T cell receptor beta chain is from a study of blood T cell repertoires in COVID-19. Study details: Material from acute and convalescent COVID-19 was sourced from the United States, Italy and Spain.

Original processing methods: The assay estimated nucleated cells by amplifying reference gene primers. The protocol was immunoSEQ multiplex PCR, while the TCRdb copy is restricted to in-frame clones and leaves out a portion. That table is the source of V, J and clone size, and D and trimming were worked out from the DNA. The sample includes about 210,000 clones, around 91% of them seen just once. Germline V CDR1 and CDR2: SNHLY, FYNNEI. V shed 2 bases, J shed 7 bases, and the junction held 7 bases outside the gene matches. The CDR3 spans 15 residues. The sequenced sample consisted of peripheral blood. The source of this sequence is a woman between 40 and 50 years old with acute or convalescent COVID-19. V usage is TRBV2 and J usage is TRBJ1-1; TRBD1 agrees at 10 bases. CDR3 region: CASSELDRGLNEAFF. In DNA, the CDR3 is TGTGCCAGCAGTGAACTCGACAGGGGGCTTAATGAAGCTTTCTTT.